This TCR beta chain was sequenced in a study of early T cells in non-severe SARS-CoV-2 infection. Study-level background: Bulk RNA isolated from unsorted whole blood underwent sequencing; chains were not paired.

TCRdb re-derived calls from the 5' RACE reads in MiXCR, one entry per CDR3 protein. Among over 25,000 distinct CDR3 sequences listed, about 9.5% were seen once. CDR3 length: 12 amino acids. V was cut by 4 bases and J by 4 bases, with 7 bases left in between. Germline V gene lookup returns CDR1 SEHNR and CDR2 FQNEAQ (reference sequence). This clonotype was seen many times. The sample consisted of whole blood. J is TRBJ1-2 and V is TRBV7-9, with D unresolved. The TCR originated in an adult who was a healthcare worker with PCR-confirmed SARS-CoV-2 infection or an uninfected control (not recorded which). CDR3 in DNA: TGTGCCAGCAGCTACAGAGCCTATGGCTACACCTTC. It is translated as CASSYRAYGYTF. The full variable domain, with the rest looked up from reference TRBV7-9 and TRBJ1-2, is DTGVSQNPRHKITKRGQNVTFRCDPISEHNRLYWYRQTLGQGPEFLTYFQNEAQLEKSRLLSDRFSAERPKGSFSTLEIQRTEQGDSAMYLCASSYRAYGYTFGSGTRLTVV.